The count of the clone carrying this T cell receptor (beta chain) is one. The antigen is undetermined. This sample is part of a study of cytomegalovirus exposure and HLA in healthy donors. Overall study findings and caveats: HLA alleles were associated with 18,000 or so TCR beta sequences in a later analysis at 0.05 false discovery rate. Serostatus for CMV was the only available immune exposure information. Among the CMV-associated chains, a few were confirmed in vitro as specific for CMV antigens.

PCR used 60 Vbeta primers and 13 Jbeta primers. Original processing notes: Unique TCR beta chains numbered around 80 million in a later analysis, with roughly 11 million shared. The assay was immunoSEQ multiplex PCR, and TCRdb's table has in-frame clones only and misses some. V and J calls and clone size come straight from that table; D and trimming were deduced from the DNA. The sample carries 100,000 to 150,000 clones, around 72% recorded once. The V end was cut by 6 bases, the J end by 2 bases, with 16 bases between. Germline V lookup: CDR1 MDHEN, CDR2 SYDVKM. CDR3 length: 15 amino acids. This chain connects TRBV28 to TRBJ1-2; tentative D call: TRBD1 (5 bases). Sequencing was carried out using PBMCs. This TCR was recovered from a woman aged 40 to 49 in good health and CMV-seronegative. This CDR3 is CASRTSRDGNYGYTF. DNA of the CDR3: TGTGCCAGCAGGACATCGCGGGACGGGAACTATGGCTACACCTTC.